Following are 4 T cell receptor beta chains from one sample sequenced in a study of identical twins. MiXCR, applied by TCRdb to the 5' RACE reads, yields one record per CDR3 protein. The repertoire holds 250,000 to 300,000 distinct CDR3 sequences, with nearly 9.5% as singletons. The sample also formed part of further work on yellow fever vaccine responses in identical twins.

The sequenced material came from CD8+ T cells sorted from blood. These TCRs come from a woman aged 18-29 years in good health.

The CDR3 nucleotides are TGTGCCAGTAATTATGGACGGGGAAGCGATCAGTACTTC. It is translated as CASNYGRGSDQYF. This chain uses TRBV19 with TRBJ2-4, with D perhaps TRBD2 (5 bases). The CDR3 spans 13 residues. The germline CDR1 and CDR2 sequences are LNHDA and SQIVND (reference sequence). V was pared by 7 bases and J by 12 bases, with 19 bases between.

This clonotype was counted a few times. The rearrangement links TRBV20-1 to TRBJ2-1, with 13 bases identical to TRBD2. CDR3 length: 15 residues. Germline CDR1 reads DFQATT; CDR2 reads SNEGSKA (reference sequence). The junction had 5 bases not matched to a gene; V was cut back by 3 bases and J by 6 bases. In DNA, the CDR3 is TGCAGTGCTAGGGGGGGGACTAGCGGGACCAATGAGCAGTTCTTC. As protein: CSARGGTSGTNEQFF.

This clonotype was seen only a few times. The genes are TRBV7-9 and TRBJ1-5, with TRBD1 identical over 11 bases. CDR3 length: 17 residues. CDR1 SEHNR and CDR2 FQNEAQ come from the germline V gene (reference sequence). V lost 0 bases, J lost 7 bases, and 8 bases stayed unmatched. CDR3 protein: CASSLAGWTGGWQPQHF. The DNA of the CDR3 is TGTGCCAGCAGCTTAGCGGGGTGGACAGGGGGCTGGCAGCCCCAGCATTTT.

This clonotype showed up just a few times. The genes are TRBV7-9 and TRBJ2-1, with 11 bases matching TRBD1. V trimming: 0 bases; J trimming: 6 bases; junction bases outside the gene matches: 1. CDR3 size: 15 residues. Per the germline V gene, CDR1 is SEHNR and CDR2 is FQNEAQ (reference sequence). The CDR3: CASSLAGQGANEQFF. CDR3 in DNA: TGTGCCAGCAGCTTAGCCGGACAGGGGGCCAATGAGCAGTTCTTC.